This T cell receptor beta chain is drawn from a study of PD-1 blockade in classical Hodgkin lymphoma. Study-wide results and limits: The authors excluded patients who started nivolumab under 1 year after ASCT. With respect to the repertoire differences, their causes, possibly disease activity or prior therapy, remain undefined.

Here immunoSEQ multiplex PCR was the method, and the copy in TCRdb shows in-frame clones only, minus some. The table lists tens of thousands of clones, 87% of them singletons. As for time point: cycle 4 day 1 (C4D1), after more than 5 weeks of nivolumab. Brentuximab vedotin exposure varied among the patients, all of whom had relapsed after autologous stem cell transplantation. In this sample, this clone turned up a few times. Its antigen is as yet unknown. The TCR comes from a human donor with classical Hodgkin lymphoma. This specimen consisted of peripheral blood mononuclear cells (PBMCs), obtained before the fourth cycle of nivolumab.

CDR3 sequence: CASSESLDTEAFF. The CDR3 DNA reads as TGTGCCAGCAGCGAATCCTTGGACACTGAAGCTTTCTTT. The J gene is TRBJ1-1, the V gene TRBV7-9; D unclear. CDR3 length: 13 amino acids. Germline CDR1 is SEHNR and CDR2 is FQNEAQ (reference sequence). V was trimmed by 5 bases and J by 3 bases, leaving 10 bases between them.